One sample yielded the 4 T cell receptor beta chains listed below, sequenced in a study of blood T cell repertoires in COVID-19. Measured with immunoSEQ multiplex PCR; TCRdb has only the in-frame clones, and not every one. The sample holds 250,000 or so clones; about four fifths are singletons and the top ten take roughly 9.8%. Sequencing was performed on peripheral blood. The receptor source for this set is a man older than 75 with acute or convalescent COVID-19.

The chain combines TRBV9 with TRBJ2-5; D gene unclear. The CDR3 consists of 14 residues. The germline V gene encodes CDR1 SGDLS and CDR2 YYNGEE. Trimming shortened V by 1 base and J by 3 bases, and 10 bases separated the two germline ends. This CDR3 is CASSVSAGEETQYF. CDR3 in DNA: TGTGCCAGCAGCGTATCGGCCGGAGAAGAGACCCAGTACTTC.

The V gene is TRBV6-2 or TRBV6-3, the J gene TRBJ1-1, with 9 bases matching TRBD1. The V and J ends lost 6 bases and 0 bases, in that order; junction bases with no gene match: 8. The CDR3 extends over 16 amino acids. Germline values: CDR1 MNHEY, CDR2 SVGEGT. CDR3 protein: CASSSRDRVLNTEAFF. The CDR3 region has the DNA TGTGCCAGCAGCTCCCGGGACAGGGTTTTGAACACTGAAGCTTTCTTT.

CDR3 sequence reads: CASRADRASYEQYF. Here the CDR3 DNA reads TGTGCCAGCAGGGCGGACAGGGCGTCGTACGAGCAGTACTTC. The chain recombines TRBV2 with TRBJ2-7; 8 bases align to TRBD1. V lost 6 bases to trimming and J lost 4 bases; unmatched junction nucleotides: 8. CDR3 length: 14 residues. Germline V gene sequence: CDR1 SNHLY, CDR2 FYNNEI. The whole variable domain, remainder taken from reference TRBV2 and TRBJ2-7, is EPEVTQTPSHQVTQMGQEVILRCVPISNHLYFYWYRQILGQKVEFLVSFYNNEISEKSEIFDDQFSVERPDGSNFTLKIRSTKLEDSAMYFCASRADRASYEQYFGPGTRLTVT.

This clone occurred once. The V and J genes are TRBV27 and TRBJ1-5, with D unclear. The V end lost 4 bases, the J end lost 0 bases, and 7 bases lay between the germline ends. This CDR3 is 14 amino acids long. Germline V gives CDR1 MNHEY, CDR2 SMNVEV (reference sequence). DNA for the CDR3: TGTGCCAGCAGTTCAGTTCTTAGCAATCAGCCCCAGCATTTT. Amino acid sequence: CASSSVLSNQPQHF.